This TCR beta chain was sequenced during a study of shared clonotypes between healthy human individuals. The wider study: The plates for each donor numbered three CD4 naive, three CD4 memory, two CD8 naive and one CD8 memory.

Overall study findings and caveats: Incompleteness in sorted-subset sequencing, despite large depth, was shown by rarefaction.

This table comes from immunoSEQ multiplex PCR, and its TCRdb copy is limited to in-frame clones, with some not included. The repertoire holds roughly 2.5 million clones, more than 90% seen once, with 0.14% in the top ten. Adults of Caucasian background living in Nashville, Tennessee made up all donors. About this clone itself: Its antigen is currently unknown.

Trimming took 5 bases from V and 0 from J, leaving 28 bases between them. CDR1 and CDR2 from the germline V gene are SGHTA and FQGTGA. CDR3 length equals 21 residues. The receptor was isolated from a man in his late teens or twenties in good health. Sequenced sample: naive CD4+ T cells sorted from blood. The sample's subset: CD45RA+ positively selected. This chain joins TRBV7-3 and TRBJ2-2; a possible D gene is TRBD1 (6 bases). The CDR3 nucleotides are TGTGCCAGCAGCCCTATATCCCTACACAGGGATAGTCTGGCGAACACCGGGGAGCTGTTTTTT. This sequence encodes CASSPISLHRDSLANTGELFF.